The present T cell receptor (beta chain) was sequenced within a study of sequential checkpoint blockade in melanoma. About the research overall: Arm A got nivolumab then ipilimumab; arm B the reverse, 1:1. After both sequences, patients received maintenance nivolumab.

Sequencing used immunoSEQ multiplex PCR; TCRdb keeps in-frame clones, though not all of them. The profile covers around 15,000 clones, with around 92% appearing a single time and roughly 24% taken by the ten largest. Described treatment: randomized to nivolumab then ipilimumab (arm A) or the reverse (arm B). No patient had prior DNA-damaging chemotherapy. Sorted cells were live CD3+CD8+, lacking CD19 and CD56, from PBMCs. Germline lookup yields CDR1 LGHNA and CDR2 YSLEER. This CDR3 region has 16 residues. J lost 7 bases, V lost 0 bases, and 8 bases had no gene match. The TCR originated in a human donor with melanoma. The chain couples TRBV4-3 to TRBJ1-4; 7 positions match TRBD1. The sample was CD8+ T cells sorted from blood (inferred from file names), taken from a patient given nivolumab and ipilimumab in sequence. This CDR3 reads CASSQDLGSGGEKLFF. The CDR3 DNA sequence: TGCGCCAGCAGCCAAGATTTGGGGTCAGGGGGTGAAAAACTGTTTTTT.